Listed below are T cell receptor beta chains from one sample, sequenced in a study of identical twins. TCRdb itself ran the 5' RACE reads through MiXCR, one entry per CDR3 protein. The sample has about 240,000 distinct CDR3 sequences; about 10% are singletons. The sample comprised memory T cells sorted from blood. All receptors derive from a man in his fifties in good health. The conserved cysteine and the conserved F or W are not part of the CDR3 here. Each record gives: J gene, V gene, D gene, CDR3 protein. The D gene is left open where the match is weak.

TRBJ2-5 TRBV5-1 NA ASSLEVYQETQY
TRBJ1-1 TRBV20-1 TRBD1 SARRDSLNTEAF
TRBJ2-1 TRBV5-1 NA ASSSGVNEQF
TRBJ2-5 TRBV18 NA ASSPIITGHRVAQY
TRBJ1-2 TRBV10-3 NA AITPEGGNYGYT
TRBJ2-1 TRBV18 TRBD2 ASLAGRSYNEQF
TRBJ2-5 TRBV20-1 NA SAREGGAPGETQY
TRBJ1-4 TRBV5-1 NA ASSLGGQLNEKLF
TRBJ1-1 TRBV5-1 NA ASSSRRNTEAF
TRBJ1-6 TRBV20-1 NA SAQMGPLH
TRBJ2-2 TRBV20-1 NA SARDLRLTGELF
TRBJ2-1 TRBV6-2/TRBV6-3 TRBD2 ASSRGTSSSYNEQF
TRBJ2-1 TRBV3-1 TRBD2 ASSQAPAGGSYNEQF
TRBJ2-7 TRBV4-1 NA ASSLRQRTYEQY
TRBJ1-1 TRBV5-1 TRBD1 ASSIGTGRFTEAF
TRBJ1-1 TRBV20-1 TRBD1 SARGRGGLAEAF
TRBJ2-1 TRBV14 NA ASSQARTHNEQF
TRBJ1-6 TRBV3-1 TRBD1 ASSQDQGATGRSPLH
TRBJ1-6 TRBV11-1 NA ASSHRADSPLH
TRBJ1-1 TRBV12-3/TRBV12-4 TRBD1 ASSIGQEGF
TRBJ2-1 TRBV7-9 TRBD1 ASSQSLGQGKYNEQF
TRBJ1-2 TRBV11-1 NA ASSSGDVGTRANYGYT
TRBJ1-1 TRBV7-9 NA ASSFGARTEAF
TRBJ1-5 TRBV4-1 NA ASSPGFYSNQPQH
TRBJ1-2 TRBV10-3 TRBD1 AIRGGDRGSGYT
TRBJ2-3 TRBV18 NA ASSQGSGADTQY
TRBJ2-3 TRBV4-1 TRBD2 ASSRSPSGGAADTQY
TRBJ2-1 TRBV5-6 TRBD2 ASSLEAGVFDNEQF
TRBJ2-3 TRBV29-1 TRBD2 SVEGLARPTDTQY
TRBJ2-2 TRBV12-3/TRBV12-4 NA ASSFQGWGTGELF
TRBJ2-7 TRBV10-3 NA AISGGMYEQY
TRBJ2-3 TRBV27 TRBD2 ASSPLAGDGTDTQY
TRBJ2-7 TRBV3-1 TRBD2 ASSRTAGGTYEQY
TRBJ2-7 TRBV2 NA ASASYEQY
TRBJ2-3 TRBV7-2 NA ASSQIPDTQY
TRBJ1-2 TRBV7-9 TRBD1 ASSSLNRGLLNYGYT
TRBJ2-7 TRBV9 NA ASSPGGGNDYEQY
TRBJ2-5 TRBV10-3 NA AISEGRKQETQY
TRBJ1-6 TRBV18 NA ASSPSQKNSPLH
TRBJ1-2 TRBV20-1 NA SASRSLTYT
TRBJ2-2 TRBV6-1 NA ASRESGSYTGELF
TRBJ1-1 TRBV10-3 NA AISESARAGHTEAF
TRBJ2-1 TRBV2 NA ASSVGNGNEQF
TRBJ1-6 TRBV7-2 NA ASSLEAGGSPLH
TRBJ2-1 TRBV7-2 TRBD1 ASSLRGQGYLDEQF
TRBJ2-7 TRBV28 TRBD2 ASTQPRETGEQY
TRBJ2-6 TRBV2 NA ASSASGTGANVLT
TRBJ1-2 TRBV12-3/TRBV12-4 NA ASSSGLVAYGYT
TRBJ2-7 TRBV6-5 NA ASSYSMRVRAYEQY
TRBJ2-1 TRBV3-1 NA ASSQYDSLGEQF
TRBJ2-1 TRBV19 NA ASSVEHWRNNEQF
TRBJ2-2 TRBV6-5 TRBD1 ASSYSAGGGTGELF